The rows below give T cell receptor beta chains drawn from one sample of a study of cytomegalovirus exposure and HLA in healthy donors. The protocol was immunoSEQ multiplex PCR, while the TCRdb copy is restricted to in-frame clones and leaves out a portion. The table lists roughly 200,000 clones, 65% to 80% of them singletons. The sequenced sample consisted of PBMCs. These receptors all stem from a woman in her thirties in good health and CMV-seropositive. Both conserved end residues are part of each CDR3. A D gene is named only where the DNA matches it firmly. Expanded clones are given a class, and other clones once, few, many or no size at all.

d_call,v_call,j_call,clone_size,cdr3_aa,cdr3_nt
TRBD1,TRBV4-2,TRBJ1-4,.,CASSQEPGGDEKLFF,TGTGCCAGCAGCCAAGAGCCAGGGGGCGATGAAAAACTGTTTTTT
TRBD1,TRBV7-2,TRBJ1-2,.,CASSPYRTGGSSGYTF,TGTGCCAGCAGCCCGTATAGGACAGGGGGCTCCTCTGGCTACACCTTC
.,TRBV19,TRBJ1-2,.,CASSRGSGGWDYGYTF,TGTGCCAGTAGCCGAGGATCGGGGGGCTGGGACTATGGCTACACCTTC
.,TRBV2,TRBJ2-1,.,CASTPRRLAYNEQFF,TGTGCCAGCACCCCTCGTCGCTTGGCATACAATGAGCAGTTCTTC
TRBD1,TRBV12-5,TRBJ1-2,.,CASGLVRGRNQGYTF,TGTGCTAGTGGTTTGGTCAGGGGGCGTAATCAGGGCTACACCTTC
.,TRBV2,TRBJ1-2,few,CASSLGLYGYTF,TGTGCCAGCAGTCTGGGGCTGTATGGCTACACCTTC
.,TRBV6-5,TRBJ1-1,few,CASSPGDEAFF,TGTGCCAGCAGTCCCGGAGATGAAGCTTTCTTT
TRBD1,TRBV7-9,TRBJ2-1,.,CASSLPGQGEQFF,TGTGCCAGCAGCCTCCCGGGACAGGGGGAGCAGTTCTTC
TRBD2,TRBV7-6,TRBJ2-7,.,CASSVAPGGSYEQYF,TGTGCCAGCAGCGTTGCTCCGGGGGGGTCCTACGAGCAGTACTTC
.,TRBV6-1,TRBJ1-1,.,CASSAARGTEAFF,TGTGCCAGCAGTGCGGCCAGGGGCACTGAAGCTTTCTTT
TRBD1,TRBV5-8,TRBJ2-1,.,CASSFDRGNNEQFF,TGTGCCAGCAGCTTCGACAGGGGTAACAATGAGCAGTTCTTC
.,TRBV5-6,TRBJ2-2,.,CASSFSGSSGELFF,TGTGCCAGCAGCTTTAGTGGTTCATCCGGGGAGCTGTTTTTT
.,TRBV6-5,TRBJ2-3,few,CASSSTGLVGTDTQYF,TGTGCCAGCAGTTCCACAGGGTTAGTCGGCACAGATACGCAGTATTTT
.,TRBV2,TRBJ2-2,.,CASSEGGHLNTGELFF,TGTGCCAGCAGTGAAGGGGGACATTTGAACACCGGGGAGCTGTTTTTT
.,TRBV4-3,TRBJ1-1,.,CASSQDRGGRTTEAFF,TGCGCCAGCAGCCAAGATAGGGGAGGACGGACGACTGAAGCTTTCTTT
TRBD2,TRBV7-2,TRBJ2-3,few,CASSFGRRTDTQYF,TGTGCCAGTTCTTTCGGGAGGCGCACAGATACGCAGTATTTT
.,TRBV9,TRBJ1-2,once,CASSVALWAGNYGYTF,TGTGCCAGCAGCGTAGCTCTATGGGCAGGAAACTATGGCTACACCTTC
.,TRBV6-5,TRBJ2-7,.,CASNLPGSYEQYF,TGTGCCAGCAACCTACCTGGCTCCTACGAGCAGTACTTC
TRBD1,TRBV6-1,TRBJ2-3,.,CASSEGRNRGSTDTQYF,TGTGCCAGCAGTGAAGGGAGAAACAGGGGGAGCACAGATACGCAGTATTTT
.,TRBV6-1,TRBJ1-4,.,CASSTGSEGEKLFF,TGTGCCAGCAGTACAGGCTCGGAGGGTGAAAAACTGTTTTTT
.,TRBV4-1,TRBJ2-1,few,CASSPTVSSYNEQFF,TGCGCCAGCAGCCCGACAGTTAGCTCCTACAATGAGCAGTTCTTC
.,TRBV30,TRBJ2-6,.,CAWSVAAGANVLTF,TGTGCCTGGAGTGTTGCAGCTGGGGCCAACGTCCTGACTTTC
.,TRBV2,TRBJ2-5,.,CASPGPGVGETQYF,TGTGCCAGCCCTGGCCCGGGGGTTGGGGAGACCCAGTACTTC
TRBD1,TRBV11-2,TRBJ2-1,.,CASSLGGAYRGQFF,TGTGCCAGCAGCTTAGGAGGAGCTTACAGGGGGCAGTTCTTC
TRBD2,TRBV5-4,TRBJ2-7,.,CASSLVAGGWYEQYF,TGTGCCAGCAGCTTGGTAGCGGGAGGCTGGTACGAGCAGTACTTC
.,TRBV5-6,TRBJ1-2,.,CASSLVEGLYYGYTF,TGTGCCAGCAGCTTGGTGGAGGGGCTCTACTATGGCTACACCTTC
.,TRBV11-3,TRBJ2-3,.,CASSPGGSTDTQYF,TGTGCCAGCAGCCCCGGCGGAAGCACAGATACGCAGTATTTT
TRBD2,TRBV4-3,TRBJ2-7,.,CASSLSGPRPAGGARYEQYF,TGCGCCAGCAGCCTCTCCGGGCCGCGCCCAGCCGGGGGGGCGAGGTACGAGCAGTACTTC
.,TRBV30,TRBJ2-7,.,CAWRLGQGSWGYEQYF,TGTGCCTGGAGGTTGGGGCAGGGAAGTTGGGGCTACGAGCAGTACTTC
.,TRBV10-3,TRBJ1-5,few,CAISSNNQPQHF,TGTGCCATCAGTTCAAACAATCAGCCCCAGCATTTT
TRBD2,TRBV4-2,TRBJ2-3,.,CASSQETGLAGSGDTQYF,TGTGCCAGCAGCCAAGAAACTGGGCTAGCGGGGAGTGGGGATACGCAGTATTTT
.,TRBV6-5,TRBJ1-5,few,CASSPRQTDQPQHF,TGTGCCAGCAGCCCAAGACAGACCGATCAGCCCCAGCATTTT
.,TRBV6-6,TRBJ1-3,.,CASNPSGQNSGNTIYF,TGTGCCAGCAACCCATCCGGACAGAACTCTGGAAACACCATATATTTT
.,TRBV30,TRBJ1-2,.,CAWIGPRANYGYTF,TGTGCCTGGATTGGTCCGAGGGCTAACTATGGCTACACCTTC
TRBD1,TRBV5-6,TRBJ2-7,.,CASSLAAGQGKDEQYF,TGTGCCAGCAGCTTGGCCGCGGGACAGGGGAAGGACGAGCAGTACTTC
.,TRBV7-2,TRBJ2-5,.,CASSPQGGGQETQYF,TGTGCCAGCAGCCCCCAGGGAGGGGGACAAGAGACCCAGTACTTC
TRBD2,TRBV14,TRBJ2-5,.,CASSRAPIGGRRVETQYF,TGTGCCAGCAGCCGGGCCCCAATAGGCGGGAGGCGAGTGGAGACCCAGTACTTC
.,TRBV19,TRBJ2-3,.,CASSIEGGSTDTQYF,TGTGCCAGTAGTATAGAAGGCGGTAGCACAGATACGCAGTATTTT
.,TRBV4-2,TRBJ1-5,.,CASSQDSNQPQHF,TGTGCCAGCAGCCAAGACAGTAATCAGCCCCAGCATTTT
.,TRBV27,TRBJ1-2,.,CASSLSGGGYTF,TGTGCCAGCAGTTTATCGGGGGGTGGCTACACCTTC
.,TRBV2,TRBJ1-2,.,CASSGNRDGGYTF,TGTGCCAGCAGTGGGAACAGGGATGGGGGCTACACCTTC
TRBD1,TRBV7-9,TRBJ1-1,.,CASSRNRGWDTEAFF,TGTGCCAGCAGCCGAAACAGGGGTTGGGACACTGAAGCTTTCTTT
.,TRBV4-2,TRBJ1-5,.,CASSQQGGNQPQHF,TGTGCCAGCAGCCAACAGGGTGGCAATCAGCCCCAGCATTTT
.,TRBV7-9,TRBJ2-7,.,CASSSTWDGRGTYEQYF,TGTGCCAGCAGCTCCACGTGGGACGGGCGGGGAACCTACGAGCAGTACTTC
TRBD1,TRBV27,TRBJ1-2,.,CASSLRQGLGYTF,TGTGCCAGCAGTTTACGACAGGGGCTAGGCTACACCTTC
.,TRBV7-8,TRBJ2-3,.,CASSLVVRSTDTQYF,TGTGCCAGCAGCTTAGTCGTCAGAAGCACAGATACGCAGTATTTT
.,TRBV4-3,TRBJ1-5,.,CASSRVAGIQPQHF,TGCGCCAGCAGCCGGGTGGCAGGGATTCAGCCCCAGCATTTT
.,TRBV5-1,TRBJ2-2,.,CASRANTGELFF,TGCGCCAGCAGAGCTAACACCGGGGAGCTGTTTTTT
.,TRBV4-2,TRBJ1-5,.,CASSQEVRGNQPQHF,TGTGCCAGCAGCCAAGAGGTCCGGGGCAATCAGCCCCAGCATTTT
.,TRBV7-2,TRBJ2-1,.,CASSLRRDSYNEQFF,TGTGCCAGCAGCTTACGGCGGGACTCCTACAATGAGCAGTTCTTC
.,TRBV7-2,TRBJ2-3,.,CASSQNGQTDTQYF,TGTGCCAGCAGCCAGAATGGACAGACAGATACGCAGTATTTT